This TCR beta chain stems from a study of blood T cell repertoires in COVID-19. The CDR3 covers 17 residues. Germline trimming cut 1 base from V and 9 bases from J; bases unmatched to any gene: 14. From germline, CDR1 is MNHNS and CDR2 SASEGT. The protocol was immunoSEQ multiplex PCR, while the TCRdb copy is restricted to in-frame clones and leaves out a portion. The repertoire has 99,000 or so clones, about four fifths of them found once; the top ten carry 7.5% to 10%. Only a few counts were recorded for this clone. The chain combines TRBV6-1 with TRBJ1-1; 10 bases fit TRBD1. The TCR originated in a woman aged 70-85 years with acute or convalescent COVID-19. The specimen was peripheral blood. The CDR3 nucleotides are TGTGCCAGCAGTGAAGGGACTTTTCGGGACAGGGGACTTCAAGCTTTCTTT. This sequence encodes CASSEGTFRDRGLQAFF.